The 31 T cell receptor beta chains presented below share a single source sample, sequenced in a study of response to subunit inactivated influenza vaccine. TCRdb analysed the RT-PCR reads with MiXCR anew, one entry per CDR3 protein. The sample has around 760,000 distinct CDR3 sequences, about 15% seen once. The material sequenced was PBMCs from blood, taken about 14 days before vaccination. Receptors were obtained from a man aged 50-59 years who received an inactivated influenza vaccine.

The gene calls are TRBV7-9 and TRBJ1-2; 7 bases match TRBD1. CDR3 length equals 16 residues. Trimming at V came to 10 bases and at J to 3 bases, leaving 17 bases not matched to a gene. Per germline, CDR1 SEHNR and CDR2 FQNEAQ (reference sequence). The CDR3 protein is CATTPAPGTADYGYTF. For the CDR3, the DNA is TGTGCCACCACCCCAGCCCCCGGGACAGCCGACTATGGCTACACCTTC.

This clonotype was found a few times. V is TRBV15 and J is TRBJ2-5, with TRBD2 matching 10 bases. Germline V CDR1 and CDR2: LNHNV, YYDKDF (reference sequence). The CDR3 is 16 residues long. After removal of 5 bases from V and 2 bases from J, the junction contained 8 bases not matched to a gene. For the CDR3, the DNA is TGTGCCACCAGCCCTAGGGGACTAGCGATTCAAGAGACCCAGTACTTC. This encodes CATSPRGLAIQETQYF.

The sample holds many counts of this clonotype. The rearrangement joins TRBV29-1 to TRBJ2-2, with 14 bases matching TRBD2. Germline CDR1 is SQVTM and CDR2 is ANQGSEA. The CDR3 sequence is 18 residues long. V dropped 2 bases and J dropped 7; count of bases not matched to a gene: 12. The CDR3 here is CSVELRGTSGSGYGELFF. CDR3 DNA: TGCAGCGTTGAATTGCGCGGGACTAGCGGGAGTGGGTACGGGGAGCTGTTTTTT.

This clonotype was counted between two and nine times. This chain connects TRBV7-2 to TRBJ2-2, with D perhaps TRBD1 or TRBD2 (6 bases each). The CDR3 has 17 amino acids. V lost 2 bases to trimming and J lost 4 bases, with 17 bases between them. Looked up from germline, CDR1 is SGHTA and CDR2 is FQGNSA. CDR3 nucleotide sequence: TGTGCCAGCAGCTTACACATCTCGGGGGCGGTCACCGGGGAGCTGTTTTTT. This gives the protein CASSLHISGAVTGELFF.

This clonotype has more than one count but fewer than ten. In DNA form, the CDR3 reads TGTGCCATCAGTGAGTCGGGGCAGCAAAATCAGCCCCAGCATTTT. Encoded protein: CAISESGQQNQPQHF. The J gene is TRBJ1-5, the V gene TRBV10-3; possible D gene TRBD1, 5 bases. This CDR3 region has 15 residues. Germline CDR1 ENHRY, CDR2 SYGVKD. V was trimmed by 0 bases and J by 4 bases, leaving 10 bases between them.

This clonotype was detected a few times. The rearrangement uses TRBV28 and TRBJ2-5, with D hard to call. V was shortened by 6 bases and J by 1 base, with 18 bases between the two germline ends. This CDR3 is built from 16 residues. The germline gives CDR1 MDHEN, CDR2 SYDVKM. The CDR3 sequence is CASSQLRHNSQETQYF. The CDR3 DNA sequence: TGTGCCAGCAGCCAACTACGGCACAACTCCCAAGAGACCCAGTACTTC. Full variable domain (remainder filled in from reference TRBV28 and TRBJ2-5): DVKVTQSSRYLVKRTGEKVFLECVQDMDHENMFWYRQDPGLGLRLIYFSYDVKMKEKGDIPEGYSVSREKKERFSLILESASTNQTSMYLCASSQLRHNSQETQYFGPGTRLLVL.

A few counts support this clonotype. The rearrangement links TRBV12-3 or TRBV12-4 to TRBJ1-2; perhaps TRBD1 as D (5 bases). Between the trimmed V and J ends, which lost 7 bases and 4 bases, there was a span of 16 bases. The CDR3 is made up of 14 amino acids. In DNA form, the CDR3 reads TGTGCCAGCACTGGGTATGACAGTGCCTATGGCTACACCTTC. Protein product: CASTGYDSAYGYTF.

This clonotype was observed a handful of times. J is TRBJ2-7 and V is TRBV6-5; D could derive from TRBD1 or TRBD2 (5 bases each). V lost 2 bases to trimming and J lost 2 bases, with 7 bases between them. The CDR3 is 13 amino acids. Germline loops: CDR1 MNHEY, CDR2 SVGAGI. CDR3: CASSYGTPYEQYF. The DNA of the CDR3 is TGTGCCAGCAGTTACGGGACCCCCTACGAGCAGTACTTC.

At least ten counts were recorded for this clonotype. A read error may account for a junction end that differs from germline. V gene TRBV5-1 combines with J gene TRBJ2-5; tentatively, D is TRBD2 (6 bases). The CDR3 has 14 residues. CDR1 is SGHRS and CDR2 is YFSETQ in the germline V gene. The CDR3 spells CASSLGRGGETQYF. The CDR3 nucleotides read TGTGCCAGCAGCTTAGGCCGGGGAGGAGAGACCCAGTACTTC.

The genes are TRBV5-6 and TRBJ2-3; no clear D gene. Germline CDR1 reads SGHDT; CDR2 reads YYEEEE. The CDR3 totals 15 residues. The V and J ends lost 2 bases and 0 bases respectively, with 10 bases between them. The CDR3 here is CASSFVDGSTDTQYF. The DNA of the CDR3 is TGTGCCAGCAGCTTTGTGGACGGTAGCACAGATACGCAGTATTTT.

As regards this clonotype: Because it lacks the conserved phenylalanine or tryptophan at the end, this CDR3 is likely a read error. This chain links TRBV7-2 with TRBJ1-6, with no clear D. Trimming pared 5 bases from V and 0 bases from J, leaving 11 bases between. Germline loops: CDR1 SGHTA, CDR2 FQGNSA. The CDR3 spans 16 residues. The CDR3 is CASSPHTSSYNSPLHV. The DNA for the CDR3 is TGTGCCAGCAGCCCCCACACTAGCTCCTATAATTCACCCCTCCACGTT.

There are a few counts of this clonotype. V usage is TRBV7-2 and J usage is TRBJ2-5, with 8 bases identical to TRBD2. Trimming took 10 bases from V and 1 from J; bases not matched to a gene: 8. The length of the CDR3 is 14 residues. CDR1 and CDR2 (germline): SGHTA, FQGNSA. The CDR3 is CATRRLATQETQYF. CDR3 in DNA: TGTGCCACCCGACGACTAGCGACCCAAGAGACCCAGTACTTC.

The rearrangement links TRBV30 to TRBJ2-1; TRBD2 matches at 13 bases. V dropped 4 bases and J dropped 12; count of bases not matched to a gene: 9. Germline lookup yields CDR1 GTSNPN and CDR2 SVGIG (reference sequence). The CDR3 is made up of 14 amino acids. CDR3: CAWKGGLAGPRQFF. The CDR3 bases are TGTGCCTGGAAGGGGGGACTAGCGGGACCTAGGCAGTTCTTC.

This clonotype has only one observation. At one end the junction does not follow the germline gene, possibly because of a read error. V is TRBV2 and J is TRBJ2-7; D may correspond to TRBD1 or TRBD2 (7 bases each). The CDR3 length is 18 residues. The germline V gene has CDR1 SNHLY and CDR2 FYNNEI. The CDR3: CVSSQGGSGQPPTYEQYF. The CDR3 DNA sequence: TGTGTCAGCAGTCAGGGGGGTAGCGGGCAACCTCCCACCTACGAGCAGTACTTC.

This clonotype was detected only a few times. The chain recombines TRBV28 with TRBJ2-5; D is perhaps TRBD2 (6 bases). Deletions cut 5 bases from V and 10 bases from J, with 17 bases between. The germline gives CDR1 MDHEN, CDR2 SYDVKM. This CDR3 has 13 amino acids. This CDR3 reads CASSPGTAVSQYF. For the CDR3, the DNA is TGTGCCAGCAGTCCCGGGACTGCCGTTAGCCAGTACTTC.

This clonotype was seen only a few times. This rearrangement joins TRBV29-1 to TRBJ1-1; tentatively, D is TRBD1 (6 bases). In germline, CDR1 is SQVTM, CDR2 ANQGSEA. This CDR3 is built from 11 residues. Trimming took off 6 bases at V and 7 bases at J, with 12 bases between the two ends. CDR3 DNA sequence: TGCAGCGTAACCCCAGGGGTTGAAGCTTTCTTT. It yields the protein CSVTPGVEAFF.

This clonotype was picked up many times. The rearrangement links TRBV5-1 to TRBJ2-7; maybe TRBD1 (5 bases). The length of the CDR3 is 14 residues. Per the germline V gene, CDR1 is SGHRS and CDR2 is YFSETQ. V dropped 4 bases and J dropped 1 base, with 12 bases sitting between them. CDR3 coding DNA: TGCGCCAGCAGCACTGACAGACAGTCCTACGAGCAGTACTTC. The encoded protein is CASSTDRQSYEQYF.

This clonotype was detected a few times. In DNA, the CDR3 is TGTGCCAGCAGTCGGATCCGGGACAGGGCTTTGAACACTGAAGCTTTCTTT. Its protein product is CASSRIRDRALNTEAFF. The chain combines TRBV28 with TRBJ1-1; 9 bases match TRBD1. Trimming at V came to 5 bases and at J to 0 bases, leaving 10 bases not matched to a gene. This CDR3 is built from 17 residues. CDR1 and CDR2 (germline): MDHEN, SYDVKM. The complete variable domain, with remaining parts taken from reference TRBV28 and TRBJ1-1, reads DVKVTQSSRYLVKRTGEKVFLECVQDMDHENMFWYRQDPGLGLRLIYFSYDVKMKEKGDIPEGYSVSREKKERFSLILESASTNQTSMYLCASSRIRDRALNTEAFFGQGTRLTVV.

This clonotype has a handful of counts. CDR3 DNA sequence: TGTGCCAGCAGCTTACGAGCGGGACTAGTAGGCGAGCAGTACTTC. Translating it yields CASSLRAGLVGEQYF. The rearrangement links TRBV7-8 to TRBJ2-7, with TRBD2 matching over 8 bases. V lost 2 bases and J lost 6; bases outside the gene matches: 9. This CDR3 has 15 amino acids. CDR1 and CDR2 (germline): SGHVS, FQNEAQ.

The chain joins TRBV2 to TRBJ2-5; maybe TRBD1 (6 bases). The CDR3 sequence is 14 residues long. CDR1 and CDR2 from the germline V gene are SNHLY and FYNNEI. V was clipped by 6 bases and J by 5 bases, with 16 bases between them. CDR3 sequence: CASSVQGLRETQYF. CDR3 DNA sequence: TGTGCCAGCAGCGTACAGGGTTTAAGGGAGACCCAGTACTTC. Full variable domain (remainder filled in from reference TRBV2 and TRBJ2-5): EPEVTQTPSHQVTQMGQEVILRCVPISNHLYFYWYRQILGQKVEFLVSFYNNEISEKSEIFDDQFSVERPDGSNFTLKIRSTKLEDSAMYFCASSVQGLRETQYFGPGTRLLVL.

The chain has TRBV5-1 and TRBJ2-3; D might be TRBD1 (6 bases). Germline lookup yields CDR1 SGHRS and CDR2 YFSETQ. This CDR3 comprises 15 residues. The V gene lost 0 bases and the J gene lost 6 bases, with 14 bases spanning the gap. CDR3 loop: CASSLGSRQADTQYF. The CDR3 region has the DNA TGCGCCAGCAGCTTGGGAAGTCGACAGGCGGATACGCAGTATTTT. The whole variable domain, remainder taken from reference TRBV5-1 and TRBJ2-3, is KAGVTQTPRYLIKTRGQQVTLSCSPISGHRSVSWYQQTPGQGLQFLFEYFSETQRNKGNFPGRFSGRQFSNSRSEMNVSTLELGDSALYLCASSLGSRQADTQYFGPGTRLTVL.

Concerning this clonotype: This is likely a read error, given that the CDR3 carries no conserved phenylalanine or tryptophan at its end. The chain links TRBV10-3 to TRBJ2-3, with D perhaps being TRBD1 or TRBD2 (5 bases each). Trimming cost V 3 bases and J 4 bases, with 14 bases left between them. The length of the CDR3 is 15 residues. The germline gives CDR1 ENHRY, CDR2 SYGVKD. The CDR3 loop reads CAISEWGIGADTQYL. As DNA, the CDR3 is TGTGCCATCAGTGAATGGGGGATTGGCGCAGATACGCAGTATCTT.

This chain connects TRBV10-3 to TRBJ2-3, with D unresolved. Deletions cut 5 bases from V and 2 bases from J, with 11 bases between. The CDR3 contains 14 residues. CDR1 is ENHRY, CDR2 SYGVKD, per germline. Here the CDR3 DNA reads TGTGCCATCAGTCCCGTCAGCCACACAGATACGCAGTATTTT. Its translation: CAISPVSHTDTQYF.

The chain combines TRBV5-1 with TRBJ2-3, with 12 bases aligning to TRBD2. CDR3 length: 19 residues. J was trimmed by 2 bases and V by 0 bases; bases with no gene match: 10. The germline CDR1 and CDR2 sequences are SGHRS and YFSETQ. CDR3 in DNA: TGCGCCAGCAGCTTGGAGGGGGCGACTAGCGGGGGACACACAGATACGCAGTATTTT. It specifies CASSLEGATSGGHTDTQYF.

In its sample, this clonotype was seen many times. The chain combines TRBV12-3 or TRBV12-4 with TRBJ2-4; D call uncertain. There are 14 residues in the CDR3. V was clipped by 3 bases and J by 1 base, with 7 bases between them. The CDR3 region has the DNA TGTGCCAGCAGTTTTTTCGGGGCCAAAAACATTCAGTACTTC. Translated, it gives CASSFFGAKNIQYF.

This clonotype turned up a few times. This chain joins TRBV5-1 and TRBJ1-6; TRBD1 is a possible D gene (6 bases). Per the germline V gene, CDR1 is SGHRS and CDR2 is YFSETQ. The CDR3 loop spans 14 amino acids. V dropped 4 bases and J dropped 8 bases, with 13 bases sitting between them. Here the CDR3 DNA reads TGCGCCAGCAGCCCGGACAGTTATGATTCACCCCTCCACTTT. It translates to CASSPDSYDSPLHF. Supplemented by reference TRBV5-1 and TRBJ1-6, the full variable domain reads KAGVTQTPRYLIKTRGQQVTLSCSPISGHRSVSWYQQTPGQGLQFLFEYFSETQRNKGNFPGRFSGRQFSNSRSEMNVSTLELGDSALYLCASSPDSYDSPLHFGNGTRLTVT.

CDR3 in DNA: TGTGCCAGCAATTTGAGGGGGAGATCCTACGAGCAGTACTTC. This translates into CASNLRGRSYEQYF. The genes are TRBV2 and TRBJ2-7; weak D call: TRBD1 (6 bases). The CDR3 is 14 residues long. Germline-derived CDR1 and CDR2 are SNHLY and FYNNEI. Trimming pared 7 bases from V and 1 base from J, leaving 14 bases between.

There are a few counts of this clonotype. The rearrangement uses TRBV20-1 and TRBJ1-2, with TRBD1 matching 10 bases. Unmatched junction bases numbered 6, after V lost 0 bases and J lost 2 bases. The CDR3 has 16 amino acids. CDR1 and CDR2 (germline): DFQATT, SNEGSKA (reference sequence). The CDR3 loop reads CSARDGDRGRNYGYTF. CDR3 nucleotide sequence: TGCAGTGCTAGAGATGGGGACAGGGGTAGGAACTATGGCTACACCTTC.

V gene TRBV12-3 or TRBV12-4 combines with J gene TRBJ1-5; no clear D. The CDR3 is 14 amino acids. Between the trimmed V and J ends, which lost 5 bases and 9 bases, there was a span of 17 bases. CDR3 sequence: CASSLGPSGPPQHF. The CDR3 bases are TGTGCCAGCAGTCTAGGACCGTCCGGGCCGCCCCAGCATTTT.

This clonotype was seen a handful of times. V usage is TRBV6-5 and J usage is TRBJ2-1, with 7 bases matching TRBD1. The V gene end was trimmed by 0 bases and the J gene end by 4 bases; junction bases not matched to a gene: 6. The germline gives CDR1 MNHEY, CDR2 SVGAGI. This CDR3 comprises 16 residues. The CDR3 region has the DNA TGTGCCAGCAGTTACTCCGGGACAGTAACTTACAATGAGCAGTTCTTC. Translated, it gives CASSYSGTVTYNEQFF.

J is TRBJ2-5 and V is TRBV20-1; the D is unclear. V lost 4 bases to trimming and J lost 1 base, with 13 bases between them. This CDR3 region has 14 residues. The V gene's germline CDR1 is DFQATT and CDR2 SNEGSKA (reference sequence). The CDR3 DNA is TGCAGTGCTACAACGGAGTTGGGCCAAGAGACCCAGTACTTC. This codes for CSATTELGQETQYF.